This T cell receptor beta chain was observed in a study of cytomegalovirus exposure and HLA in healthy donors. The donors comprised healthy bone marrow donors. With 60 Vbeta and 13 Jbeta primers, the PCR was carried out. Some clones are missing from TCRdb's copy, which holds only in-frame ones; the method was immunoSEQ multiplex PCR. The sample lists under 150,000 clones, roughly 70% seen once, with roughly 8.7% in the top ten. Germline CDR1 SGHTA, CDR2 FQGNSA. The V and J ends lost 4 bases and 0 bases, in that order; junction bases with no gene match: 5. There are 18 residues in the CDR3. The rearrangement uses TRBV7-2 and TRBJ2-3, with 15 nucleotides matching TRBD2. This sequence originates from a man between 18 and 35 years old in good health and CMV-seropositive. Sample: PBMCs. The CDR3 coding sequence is TGTGCCAGCAGCTGGACTAGCGGGGGGGGCGCTAGCACAGATACGCAGTATTTT. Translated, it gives CASSWTSGGGASTDTQYF.